The text below deals with one T cell receptor beta chain. The sample comes from a study of blood T cell repertoires in COVID-19. Looking at the study overall: COVID-19 samples, acute and convalescent, were from the United States, Italy and Spain. PBMCs, B-cell-depleted T cells, or T cells were the source of the cDNA or gDNA that made up the material.

In the original workflow: For nucleated cells, counts were estimated from reference gene primer amplification. This table comes from immunoSEQ multiplex PCR, and its TCRdb copy is limited to in-frame clones, with some not included. D and trimming come from the DNA, and the V and J calls and clone size come from that table. The data hold about 28,000 clones, with roughly 89% observed a single time. From germline, CDR1 is SGHRS and CDR2 YFSETQ. Trimming took 0 bases from V and 1 from J, leaving 7 bases between them. The CDR3 runs 14 residues. Sequencing input: peripheral blood. This chain uses TRBV5-1 with TRBJ1-1; no clear D. The sequence was obtained from a human donor with acute or convalescent COVID-19. The donor label of this sample is uncertain. This chain's CDR3 is CASSLEPGNTEAFF. The CDR3 nucleotides read TGCGCCAGCAGCTTGGAGCCAGGGAACACTGAAGCTTTCTTT.